This T cell receptor (beta chain) stems from a study of metastatic and nonmetastatic thyroid tumors. For the study at large: Across blood and tumor or nodule tissue, repertoires from malignant and benign thyroid patients were compared with one another. Study-wide findings and caveats: Across blood and tumor, TCR beta diversity in malignant thyroid tumors was reportedly significantly higher than in benign nodules.

As for this clone: The target antigen is unknown.

In the original analysis: Built for papillary thyroid cancer, a distant-metastasis classifier drew on CDR3 differences across clinicopathological groups. TCRdb reassembled clones from the PCR reads with MiXCR. The V and J calls reflect TCRdb's pipeline rather than the authors' work. The sample lists 7,000 or so clones, 30% to 35% seen once, with about an eighth in the top ten. Per germline, CDR1 LGHDT and CDR2 YNNKEL (reference sequence). The CDR3 has 11 amino acids. Trimming took 1 base from V and 8 from J, leaving 2 bases between them. Treatment of any kind had been given to no patient before thyroid surgery.

The rearrangement joins TRBV3-1 to TRBJ2-2, with D unclear. The source is a female donor with papillary thyroid cancer or a benign thyroid nodule (not recorded which). Some clones in this sample may be carry-over from other donors' samples. The sequenced sample was adjacent normal tissue. CDR3 amino acids: CASSQGGELFF. As DNA, the CDR3 is TGTGCCAGCAGCCAAGGTGGGGAGCTGTTTTTT.